Below are 32 T cell receptor beta chains sequenced from a single sample in a study of blood T cell repertoires in COVID-19. The table came from immunoSEQ multiplex PCR; TCRdb's copy has only in-frame clones and leaves some out. The sample carries about 53,000 clones, more than 80% recorded once. Input material: peripheral blood. These receptors came from a man at least 80 years old with acute or convalescent COVID-19.

The gene calls are TRBV30 and TRBJ1-2; TRBD1 matches at 7 bases. The CDR3 consists of 16 residues. Germline-derived CDR1 and CDR2 are GTSNPN and SVGIG (reference sequence). V dropped 2 bases and J dropped 2; count of bases not matched to a gene: 11. DNA of the CDR3: TGTGCCTGGAGTCCTCCGGGACAGCGAAAAAACTATGGCTACACCTTC. The encoded protein is CAWSPPGQRKNYGYTF.

The rearrangement joins TRBV9 to TRBJ2-7; D perhaps matches TRBD1 (5 bases). The V gene's germline CDR1 is SGDLS and CDR2 YYNGEE. CDR3 length: 15 amino acids. V was pared by 3 bases and J by 1 base, with 14 bases between. The CDR3: CASSAELPGSYEQYF. DNA of the CDR3: TGTGCCAGCAGCGCCGAACTACCAGGGTCCTACGAGCAGTACTTC. The full variable domain, its missing parts supplied by reference TRBV9 and TRBJ2-7, is DSGVTQTPKHLITATGQRVTLRCSPRSGDLSVYWYQQSLDQGLQFLIQYYNGEERAKGNILERFSAQQFPDLHSELNLSSLELGDSALYFCASSAELPGSYEQYFGPGTRLTVT.

The rearrangement joins TRBV3-1 (or the pseudogene TRBV3-2) to TRBJ2-5; D might be TRBD1 (5 bases). Germline V gene lookup returns CDR1 LGHDT and CDR2 YNNKEL (reference sequence). Trimming cost V 6 bases and J 5 bases, with 16 bases left between them. The CDR3 extends over 14 amino acids. The CDR3 DNA reads TGTGCCAGCAGTAGCCTCAGGGTTGGGGAGACCCAGTACTTC. This encodes CASSSLRVGETQYF.

This chain connects TRBV5-1 to TRBJ1-1, with D perhaps matching TRBD1 (5 bases). V lost 4 bases and J 5 bases, leaving 18 bases between the germline ends. This CDR3 has 15 amino acids. Germline V gene data show CDR1 as SGHRS and CDR2 as YFSETQ. The CDR3 region is CASSATPKKGTEAFF. CDR3 DNA sequence: TGCGCCAGCAGCGCCACTCCCAAAAAGGGGACTGAAGCTTTCTTT. Using reference TRBV5-1 and TRBJ1-1 for the parts outside the CDR3, the full variable domain is KAGVTQTPRYLIKTRGQQVTLSCSPISGHRSVSWYQQTPGQGLQFLFEYFSETQRNKGNFPGRFSGRQFSNSRSEMNVSTLELGDSALYLCASSATPKKGTEAFFGQGTRLTVV.

The rearrangement joins TRBV7-2 to TRBJ2-1, with 8 nucleotides matching TRBD1. The CDR3 is 12 amino acids. V lost 2 bases to trimming and J lost 14 bases; unmatched junction nucleotides: 5. Germline CDR1 and CDR2: SGHTA and FQGNSA. CDR3 nucleotide sequence: TGTGCCAGCAGCTTAAGGATGGACAGGGAGTTCTTC. Amino acid sequence: CASSLRMDREFF.

The gene calls are TRBV6-2 or TRBV6-3 and TRBJ1-5; perhaps TRBD1 as D (5 bases). CDR3 length: 14 amino acids. In germline, CDR1 is MNHEY, CDR2 SVGEGT. Trimming removed 2 bases at V and 6 bases at J, with 11 bases between. The DNA for the CDR3 is TGTGCCAGCAGTTACCCTGACAGAGCTCAGCCCCAGCATTTT. Its protein is CASSYPDRAQPQHF.

The chain recombines TRBV6-4 with TRBJ1-2; 9 nucleotides match TRBD1. Looked up from germline, CDR1 is MRHNA and CDR2 is SNTAGT. Trimming took 4 bases from V and 8 from J; bases not matched to a gene: 5. The CDR3 loop spans 13 amino acids. The CDR3 loop is CASSGTGGKGYTF. In DNA, the CDR3 is TGTGCCAGCAGTGGCACAGGGGGCAAGGGCTACACCTTC.

The CDR3 region is CASSAGGIRADTQYF. In DNA, the CDR3 is TGTGCCAGTAGTGCAGGGGGCATAAGGGCAGATACGCAGTATTTT. The rearrangement links TRBV19 to TRBJ2-3; 8 bases agree with TRBD1. CDR3 length: 15 amino acids. From germline, CDR1 is LNHDA and CDR2 SQIVND (reference sequence). V trimming: 5 bases; J trimming: 4 bases; junction bases outside the gene matches: 8.

This sequence joins TRBV5-1 and TRBJ2-3; 11 bases fit TRBD2. Germline V lookup: CDR1 SGHRS, CDR2 YFSETQ. The CDR3 covers 15 residues. V was clipped by 4 bases and J by 1 base; unmatched bases: 2. In nucleotides, the CDR3 is TGCGCCAGCAGCCCGGGACTAGCGGGCACAGATACGCAGTATTTT. Its protein product is CASSPGLAGTDTQYF.

J is TRBJ1-5 and V is TRBV7-8; 7 nucleotides agree with TRBD1. The CDR3 loop spans 14 amino acids. Germline CDR1 reads SGHVS; CDR2 reads FQNEAQ. V trimming: 4 bases; J trimming: 1 base; junction bases outside the gene matches: 1. CDR3 nucleotide sequence: TGTGCCAGCAGCTCGGACAGGAGCAATCAGCCCCAGCATTTT. Protein sequence: CASSSDRSNQPQHF.

The chain recombines TRBV2 with TRBJ2-5; 7 bases align to TRBD2. In germline, CDR1 is SNHLY, CDR2 FYNNEI. J gave up 5 bases and V 5 bases, and 5 bases lay outside the gene matches. The CDR3 length is 13 residues. Here the CDR3 reads CASSWGGEETQYF. CDR3 sequence (DNA): TGTGCCAGCAGTTGGGGGGGGGAGGAGACCCAGTACTTC.

The CDR3 DNA follows: TGTGCCAGCAGTTTAGGGACAGGGTATCAGCCCCAGCATTTT. Protein: CASSLGTGYQPQHF. This chain joins TRBV28 and TRBJ1-5; 9 bases match TRBD1. Germline CDR1 is MDHEN and CDR2 is SYDVKM. The CDR3 runs 14 residues. V was clipped by 2 bases and J by 5 bases; unmatched bases: 1.

This rearrangement joins TRBV5-4 to TRBJ2-7; possibly TRBD2 for D (7 bases). CDR3 length: 16 amino acids. Trimming took 4 bases from V and 9 from J, leaving 26 bases between them. Per the germline V gene, CDR1 is SGHNT and CDR2 is YYREEE (reference sequence). The CDR3 nucleotides are TGTGCCAGCAGCCCCTCGGGCGGGGGCCTGCTCGGCGGGCAGTACTTC. Translating it yields CASSPSGGGLLGGQYF.

The chain carries TRBV25-1 and TRBJ1-2; 10 bases are a match to TRBD1. The CDR3 spans 15 residues. Germline-derived CDR1 and CDR2 are MGHDK and SYGVNS. J gave up 8 bases and V 4 bases, and 10 bases lay outside the gene matches. CDR3 amino acids: CASSAPGQGREGYTF. The CDR3 nucleotides read TGTGCCAGCAGTGCCCCGGGACAGGGGCGGGAAGGCTACACCTTC.

The CDR3 loop reads CASSFDRGLETQYF. The CDR3 nucleotides are TGCGCCAGCAGCTTCGACAGGGGGCTGGAGACCCAGTACTTC. V is TRBV5-1 and J is TRBJ2-5, with 10 nucleotides matching TRBD1. The CDR3 extends over 14 amino acids. With V trimmed by 2 bases and J by 5 bases, 3 bases remained unmatched. Germline assignment: CDR1 SGHRS and CDR2 YFSETQ.

The V and J genes are TRBV30 and TRBJ1-5; perhaps TRBD1 as D (6 bases). There are 13 residues in the CDR3. The V end lost 3 bases, the J end lost 4 bases, and 10 bases lay between the germline ends. Germline CDR1 is GTSNPN and CDR2 is SVGIG (reference sequence). The CDR3 DNA sequence: TGTGCCTGGAGCGGACAGATGAATCAGCCCCAGCATTTT. This sequence encodes CAWSGQMNQPQHF.

The chain recombines TRBV27 with TRBJ1-4, with 10 bases identical to TRBD1. This CDR3 has 14 residues. CDR1 and CDR2 from the germline V gene are MNHEY and SMNVEV (reference sequence). V shed 5 bases and J 8 bases; nucleotides not matched to a gene: 5. CDR3 sequence: CASSKTGGVEKLFF. The CDR3, as DNA: TGTGCCAGCAGTAAGACAGGGGGCGTCGAAAAACTGTTTTTT.

The chain has TRBV6-5 and TRBJ2-7; D ambiguous. The germline CDR1 and CDR2 sequences are MNHEY and SVGAGI. This CDR3 region has 13 residues. The ends were cut back, 6 bases at V and 2 bases at J, with 11 bases in the middle. The CDR3 sequence: CASRNTFTYEQYF. The CDR3 DNA reads TGTGCCAGCAGAAACACCTTTACCTACGAGCAGTACTTC.

The chain has TRBV7-3 and TRBJ2-3; 7 bases line up with TRBD2. This CDR3 contains 16 residues. Germline assignment: CDR1 SGHTA and CDR2 FQGTGA. The trim removed 2 bases at V and 1 base at J, leaving 6 bases unmatched. The CDR3 protein is CASSLWASGGTDTQYF. CDR3 coding DNA: TGTGCCAGCAGCTTATGGGCTAGCGGCGGCACAGATACGCAGTATTTT.

The chain couples TRBV5-5 to TRBJ2-1; D is undetermined. From germline, CDR1 is SGHKS and CDR2 YYEKEE (reference sequence). Trimming pared 5 bases from V and 5 bases from J, leaving 11 bases between. CDR3 length: 13 amino acids. As DNA, the CDR3 is TGTGCCAGCAGTTCTAGTAGTCACAATGAGCAGTTCTTC. It encodes CASSSSSHNEQFF.

Here the CDR3 DNA reads TGTGCCATCAGTGCGAGCGGGGATAGCACAGATACGCAGTATTTT. Residues: CAISASGDSTDTQYF. V gene TRBV10-3 combines with J gene TRBJ2-3; the match to TRBD2 covers 7 bases. The CDR3 has 15 residues. Germline V gene sequence: CDR1 ENHRY, CDR2 SYGVKD. Trimming cost V 4 bases and J 0 bases; bases outside gene matches: 4.

The chain combines TRBV6-1 with TRBJ2-1; the match to TRBD1 covers 10 bases. V lost 4 bases and J lost 10; bases outside the gene matches: 16. The CDR3 has 17 amino acids. Germline V gene data show CDR1 as MNHNS and CDR2 as SASEGT. The CDR3 loop reads CASSVTVWGQGMGEQFF. In nucleotides, the CDR3 is TGTGCCAGCAGTGTCACCGTTTGGGGACAGGGGATGGGCGAGCAGTTCTTC.

The chain links TRBV6-1 to TRBJ2-1, with TRBD2 matching over 8 bases. Germline trimming cut 2 bases from V and 6 bases from J; bases unmatched to any gene: 9. CDR3 length: 16 residues. From germline, CDR1 is MNHNS and CDR2 SASEGT. The CDR3 sequence: CASSESGGPLGNEQFF. The CDR3 DNA follows: TGTGCCAGCAGTGAATCGGGGGGGCCCCTAGGCAATGAGCAGTTCTTC.

The V gene is TRBV5-4, the J gene TRBJ1-3; maybe TRBD1 (6 bases). Germline V gene lookup returns CDR1 SGHNT and CDR2 YYREEE (reference sequence). V lost 3 bases and J lost 7, with 17 bases in between. CDR3 length: 15 amino acids. In DNA form, the CDR3 reads TGTGCCAGCAGCTACGCACAGGGAAGGGCTAACACCATATATTTT. Translating it yields CASSYAQGRANTIYF.

This rearrangement joins TRBV27 to TRBJ1-1; the D gene is possibly TRBD1 (5 bases). V lost 8 bases to trimming and J lost 1 base, with 14 bases between them. Per the germline V gene, CDR1 is MNHEY and CDR2 is SMNVEV (reference sequence). The CDR3 is made up of 14 amino acids. The CDR3 protein is CASGYTGPNTEAFF. In DNA, the CDR3 is TGTGCCAGCGGTTACACAGGCCCGAACACTGAAGCTTTCTTT.

The V call is TRBV9, the J call TRBJ1-2; TRBD1 matches at 8 bases. The germline V gene encodes CDR1 SGDLS and CDR2 YYNGEE. Unmatched junction bases numbered 10, after V lost 5 bases and J lost 7 bases. The CDR3 runs to 14 residues. CDR3 residues: CASRVQGGFGGYTF. CDR3 DNA sequence: TGTGCCAGCAGAGTACAGGGGGGCTTTGGTGGCTACACCTTC.

The chain links TRBV6-5 to TRBJ1-4, with no clear D. Looked up from germline, CDR1 is MNHEY and CDR2 is SVGAGI. The length of the CDR3 is 15 residues. V lost 0 bases, J lost 8 bases, and 13 bases lay in between. In DNA, the CDR3 is TGTGCCAGCAGTTACTCACCGGGATCAGGCGAAAAACTGTTTTTT. Translation gives CASSYSPGSGEKLFF.

This clone occurred once. This chain connects TRBV7-2 to TRBJ2-5; D may be TRBD1 (5 bases). Germline V gives CDR1 SGHTA, CDR2 FQGNSA. The CDR3 is 14 amino acids. The V end was cut by 2 bases, the J end by 5 bases, with 12 bases between. The CDR3 protein is CASSLIARDETQYF. The CDR3 DNA reads as TGTGCCAGCAGCTTAATAGCCAGGGATGAGACCCAGTACTTC.

The chain has TRBV7-9 and TRBJ1-1, with D unclear. Germline V gene sequence: CDR1 SEHNR, CDR2 FQNEAQ (reference sequence). The CDR3 runs 14 residues. V gave up 8 bases and J gave up 2 bases, with 15 bases separating them. The CDR3 here is CASLRGQLNTEAFF. In nucleotides, the CDR3 is TGTGCCAGCCTGAGAGGGCAATTAAACACTGAAGCTTTCTTT.

The chain carries TRBV9 and TRBJ2-7; TRBD2 matches at 8 bases. This CDR3 comprises 13 residues. In germline, CDR1 is SGDLS, CDR2 YYNGEE. J lost 6 bases, V lost 4 bases, and 6 bases had no gene match. The CDR3 bases are TGTGCCAGCAGCCCTCCGGGACTAGGCGAGCAGTACTTC. This gives the protein CASSPPGLGEQYF.

This clone was recorded only once. The V gene is TRBV6-5, the J gene TRBJ1-1; maybe TRBD1 (6 bases). V gave up 7 bases and J gave up 2 bases, with 14 bases separating them. The CDR3 sequence is 14 residues long. Per germline, CDR1 MNHEY and CDR2 SVGAGI. CDR3 in amino acids: CASTRGQLNTEAFF. The CDR3 DNA reads TGTGCCAGCACCAGGGGCCAGCTAAACACTGAAGCTTTCTTT.

The gene calls are TRBV7-2 and TRBJ2-1; 7 bases fit TRBD2. In germline, CDR1 is SGHTA, CDR2 FQGNSA. The CDR3 length is 14 residues. V was pared by 1 base and J by 3 bases, with 0 bases of the junction left unmatched. The CDR3 DNA reads as TGTGCCAGCAGCTTAGGCGGGGGCTACAATGAGCAGTTCTTC. Encoded protein: CASSLGGGYNEQFF.